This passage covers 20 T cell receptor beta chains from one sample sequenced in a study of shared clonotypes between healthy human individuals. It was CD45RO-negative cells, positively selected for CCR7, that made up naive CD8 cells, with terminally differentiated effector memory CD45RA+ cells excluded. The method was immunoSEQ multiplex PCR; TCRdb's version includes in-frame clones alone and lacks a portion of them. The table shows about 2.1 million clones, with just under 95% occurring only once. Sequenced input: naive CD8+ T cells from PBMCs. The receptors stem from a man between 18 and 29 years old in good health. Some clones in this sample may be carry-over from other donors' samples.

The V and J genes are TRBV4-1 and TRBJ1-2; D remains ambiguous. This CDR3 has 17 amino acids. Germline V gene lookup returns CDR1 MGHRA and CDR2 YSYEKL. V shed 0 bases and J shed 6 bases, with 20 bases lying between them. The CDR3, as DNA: TGCGCCAGCAGCCAAGACCACTTATTGTGGGGAAAAGATGGCTACACCTTC. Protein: CASSQDHLLWGKDGYTF.

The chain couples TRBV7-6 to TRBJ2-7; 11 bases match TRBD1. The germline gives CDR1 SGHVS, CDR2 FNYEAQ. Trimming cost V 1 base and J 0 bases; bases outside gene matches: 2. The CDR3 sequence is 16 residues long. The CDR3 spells CASSLGTGGLSYEQYF. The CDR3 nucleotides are TGTGCCAGCAGCTTAGGGACAGGGGGCCTCTCCTACGAGCAGTACTTC. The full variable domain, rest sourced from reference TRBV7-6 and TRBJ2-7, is GAGVSQSPRYKVTKRGQDVALRCDPISGHVSLYWYRQALGQGPEFLTYFNYEAQQDKSGLPNDRFSAERPEGSISTLTIQRTEQRDSAMYRCASSLGTGGLSYEQYFGPGTRLTVT.

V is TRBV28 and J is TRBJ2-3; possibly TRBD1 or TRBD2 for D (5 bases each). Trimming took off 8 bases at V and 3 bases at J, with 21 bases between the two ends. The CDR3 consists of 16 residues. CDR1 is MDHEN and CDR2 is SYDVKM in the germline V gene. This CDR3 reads CASGAPWGRRTDTQYF. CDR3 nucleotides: TGTGCCAGCGGAGCCCCATGGGGGAGAAGGACAGATACGCAGTATTTT.

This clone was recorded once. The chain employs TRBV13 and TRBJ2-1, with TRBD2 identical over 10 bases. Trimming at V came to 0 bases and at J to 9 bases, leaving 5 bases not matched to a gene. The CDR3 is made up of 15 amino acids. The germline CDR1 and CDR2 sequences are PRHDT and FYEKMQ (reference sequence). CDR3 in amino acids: CASSLGLAGVGEQFF. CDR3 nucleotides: TGTGCCAGCAGCTTAGGCCTAGCGGGAGTTGGTGAGCAGTTCTTC.

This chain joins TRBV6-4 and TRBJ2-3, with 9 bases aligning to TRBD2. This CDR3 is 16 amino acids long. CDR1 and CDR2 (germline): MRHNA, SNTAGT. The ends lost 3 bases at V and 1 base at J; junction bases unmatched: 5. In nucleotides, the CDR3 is TGTGCCAGCAGTGAGGCCCGGACTAGCGGCACAGATACGCAGTATTTT. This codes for CASSEARTSGTDTQYF.

This chain's CDR3 is CASSLELGYNSGNTIYF. For the CDR3, the DNA is TGTGCCAGCAGCTTAGAGCTGGGTTACAACTCTGGAAACACCATATATTTT. The chain recombines TRBV7-6 with TRBJ1-3; D not resolved. CDR1 is SGHVS and CDR2 is FNYEAQ in the germline V gene. Trimming shortened V by 1 base and J by 0 bases, and 13 bases separated the two germline ends. This CDR3 comprises 17 residues. Variable domain in full (rest from reference TRBV7-6 and TRBJ1-3): GAGVSQSPRYKVTKRGQDVALRCDPISGHVSLYWYRQALGQGPEFLTYFNYEAQQDKSGLPNDRFSAERPEGSISTLTIQRTEQRDSAMYRCASSLELGYNSGNTIYFGEGSWLTVV.

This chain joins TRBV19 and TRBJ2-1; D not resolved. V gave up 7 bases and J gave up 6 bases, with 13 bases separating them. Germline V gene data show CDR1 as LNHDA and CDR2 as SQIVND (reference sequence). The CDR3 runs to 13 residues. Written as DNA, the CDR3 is TGTGCCAGTAATGAGCTAAAGGGCAATGAGCAGTTCTTC. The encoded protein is CASNELKGNEQFF.

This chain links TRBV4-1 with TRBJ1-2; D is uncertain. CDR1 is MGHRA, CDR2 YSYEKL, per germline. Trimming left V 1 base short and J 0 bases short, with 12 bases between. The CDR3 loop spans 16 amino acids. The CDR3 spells CASSQVEGPSNYGYTF. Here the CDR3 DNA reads TGCGCCAGCAGCCAAGTCGAAGGACCCTCTAACTATGGCTACACCTTC.

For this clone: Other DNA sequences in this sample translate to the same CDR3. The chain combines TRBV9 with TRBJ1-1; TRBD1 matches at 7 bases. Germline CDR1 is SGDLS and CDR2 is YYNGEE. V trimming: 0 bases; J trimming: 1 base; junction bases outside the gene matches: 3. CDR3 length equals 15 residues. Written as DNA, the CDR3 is TGTGCCAGCAGCGTAGGTGACAGGGCGAACACTGAAGCTTTCTTT. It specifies CASSVGDRANTEAFF.

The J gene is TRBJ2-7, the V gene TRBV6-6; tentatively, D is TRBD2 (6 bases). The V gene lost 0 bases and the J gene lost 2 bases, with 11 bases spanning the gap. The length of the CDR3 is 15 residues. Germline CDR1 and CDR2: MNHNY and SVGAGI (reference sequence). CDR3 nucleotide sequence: TGTGCCAGCAGTTACTCTTTAGCGGAACCCTACGAGCAGTACTTC. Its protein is CASSYSLAEPYEQYF.

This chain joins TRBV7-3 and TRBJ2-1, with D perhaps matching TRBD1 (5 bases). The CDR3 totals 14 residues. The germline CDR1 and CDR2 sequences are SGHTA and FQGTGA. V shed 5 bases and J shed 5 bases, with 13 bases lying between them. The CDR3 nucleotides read TGTGCCAGCAGCCCACGGCTAGGGGACAATGAGCAGTTCTTC. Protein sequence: CASSPRLGDNEQFF.

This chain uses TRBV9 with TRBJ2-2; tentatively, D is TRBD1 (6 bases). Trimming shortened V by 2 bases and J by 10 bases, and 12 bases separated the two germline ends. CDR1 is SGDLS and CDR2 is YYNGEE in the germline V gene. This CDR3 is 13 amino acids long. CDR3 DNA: TGTGCCAGCAGCGTTTGGGGGCGCGCGGAGCTGTTTTTT. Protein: CASSVWGRAELFF.

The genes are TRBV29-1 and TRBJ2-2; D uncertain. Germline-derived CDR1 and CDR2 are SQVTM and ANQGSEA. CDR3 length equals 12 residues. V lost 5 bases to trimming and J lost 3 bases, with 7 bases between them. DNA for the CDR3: TGCAGCGTTTCCGGATACACCGGGGAGCTGTTTTTT. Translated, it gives CSVSGYTGELFF.

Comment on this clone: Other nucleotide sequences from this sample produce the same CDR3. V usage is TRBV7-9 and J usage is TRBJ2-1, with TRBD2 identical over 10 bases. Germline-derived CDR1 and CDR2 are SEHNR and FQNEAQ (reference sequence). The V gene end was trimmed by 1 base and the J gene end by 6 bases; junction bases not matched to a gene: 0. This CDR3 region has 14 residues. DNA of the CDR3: TGTGCCAGCAGCTTAGGGACTAGCGGCAATGAGCAGTTCTTC. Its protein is CASSLGTSGNEQFF.

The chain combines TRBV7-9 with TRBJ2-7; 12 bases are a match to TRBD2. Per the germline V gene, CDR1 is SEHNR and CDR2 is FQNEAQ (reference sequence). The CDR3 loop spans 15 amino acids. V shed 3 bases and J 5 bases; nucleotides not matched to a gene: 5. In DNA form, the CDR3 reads TGTGCCAGCAGCTTCCTAGCGGGAGGGATCCACGAGCAGTACTTC. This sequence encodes CASSFLAGGIHEQYF.

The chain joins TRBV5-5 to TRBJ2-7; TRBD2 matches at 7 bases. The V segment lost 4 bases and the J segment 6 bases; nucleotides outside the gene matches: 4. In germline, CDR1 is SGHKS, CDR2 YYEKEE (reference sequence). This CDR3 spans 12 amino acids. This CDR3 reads CASSPPGGEQYF. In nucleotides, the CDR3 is TGTGCCAGCAGCCCGCCGGGGGGCGAGCAGTACTTC.

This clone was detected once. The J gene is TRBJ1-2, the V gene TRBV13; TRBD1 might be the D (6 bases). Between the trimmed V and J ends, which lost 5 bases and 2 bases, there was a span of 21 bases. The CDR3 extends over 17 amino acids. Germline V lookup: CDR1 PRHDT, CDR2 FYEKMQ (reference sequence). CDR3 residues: CASSPVGGAQLNYGYTF. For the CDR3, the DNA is TGTGCCAGCAGCCCGGTAGGGGGGGCTCAACTAAACTATGGCTACACCTTC. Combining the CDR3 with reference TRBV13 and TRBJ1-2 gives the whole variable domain AAGVIQSPRHLIKEKRETATLKCYPIPRHDTVYWYQQGPGQDPQFLISFYEKMQSDKGSIPDRFSAQQFSDYHSELNMSSLELGDSALYFCASSPVGGAQLNYGYTFGSGTRLTVV.

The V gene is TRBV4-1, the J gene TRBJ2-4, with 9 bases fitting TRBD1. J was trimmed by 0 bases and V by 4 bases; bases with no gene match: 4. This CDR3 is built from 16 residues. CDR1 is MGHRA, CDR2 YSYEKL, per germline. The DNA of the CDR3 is TGCGCCAGCAGCCCCCAGGACAGGGGAGCCAAAAACATTCAGTACTTC. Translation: CASSPQDRGAKNIQYF.

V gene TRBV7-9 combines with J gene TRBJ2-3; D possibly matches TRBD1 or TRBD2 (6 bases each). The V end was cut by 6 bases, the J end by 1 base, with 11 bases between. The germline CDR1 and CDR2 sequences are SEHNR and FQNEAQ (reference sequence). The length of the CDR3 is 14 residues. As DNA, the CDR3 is TGTGCCAGCAGGCGGGACATCCGCACAGATACGCAGTATTTT. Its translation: CASRRDIRTDTQYF.

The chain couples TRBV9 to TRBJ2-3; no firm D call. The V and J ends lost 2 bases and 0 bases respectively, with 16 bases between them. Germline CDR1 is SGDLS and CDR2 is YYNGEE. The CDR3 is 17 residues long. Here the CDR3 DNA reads TGTGCCAGCAGCGTCTATTTCGGCGGAAAGAGCACAGATACGCAGTATTTT. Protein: CASSVYFGGKSTDTQYF.